This T cell receptor (beta chain) was sequenced in a study of long-term antiretroviral therapy in people with HIV. Looking at the study overall: The oldest samples precede the 2015 immediate-ART recommendation by about a decade. General study findings and limits: Whereas controls had wider CDR3 length ranges, HIV repertoires had narrower ones.

A note on this clone: Its target is not known.

Running of the v3.0 immunoSEQ assay took place at survey level. The data were produced by immunoSEQ multiplex PCR, yet TCRdb's version contains in-frame clones alone and is incomplete. The sample yields 48,000 or so clones, around 84% seen once. There are 15 residues in the CDR3. Between the trimmed V and J ends, which lost 4 bases and 2 bases, there was a span of 16 bases. CDR1 SGHRS and CDR2 YFSETQ come from the germline V gene. The origin of this receptor is a woman aged 18-35 years with HIV. Sequencing used unsorted PBMCs, obtained 0.8 years after starting antiretroviral therapy. The gene calls are TRBV5-1 and TRBJ2-7, with D perhaps TRBD1 or TRBD2 (6 bases each). The CDR3 coding sequence is TGCGCCAGCAGCAGGGCGGAGGGGGACCCCTACGAGCAGTACTTC. Translated: CASSRAEGDPYEQYF.